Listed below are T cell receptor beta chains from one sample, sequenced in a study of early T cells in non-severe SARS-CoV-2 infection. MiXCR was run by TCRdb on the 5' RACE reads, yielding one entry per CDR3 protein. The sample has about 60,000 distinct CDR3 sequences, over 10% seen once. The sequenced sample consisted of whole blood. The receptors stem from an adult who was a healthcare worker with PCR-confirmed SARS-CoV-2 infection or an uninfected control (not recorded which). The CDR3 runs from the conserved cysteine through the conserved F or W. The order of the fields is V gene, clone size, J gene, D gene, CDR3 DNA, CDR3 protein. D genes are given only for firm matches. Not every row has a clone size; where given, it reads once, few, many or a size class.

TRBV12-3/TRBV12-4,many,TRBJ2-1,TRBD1,TGTGCCAGCAGTCCCGGGACAGGGAGCAATGAGCAGTTCTTC,CASSPGTGSNEQFF
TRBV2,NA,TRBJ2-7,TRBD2,TGTGCCAGCAAGGTCAGTAGCGGGAATTCCTACGAGCAGTACTTC,CASKVSSGNSYEQYF
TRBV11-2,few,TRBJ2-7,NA,TGTGCCAGCAGCTTGCTCCAGGGCTACGAGCAGTACTTC,CASSLLQGYEQYF
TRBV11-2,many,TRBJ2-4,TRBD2,TGTGCCAGCAGCTTTCAGGACACGGGAGGCATTCAGTACTTC,CASSFQDTGGIQYF
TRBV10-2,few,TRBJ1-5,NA,TGCGCCAGCAGTGAGTCATCAGGGGATAATCAGCCCCAGCATTTT,CASSESSGDNQPQHF
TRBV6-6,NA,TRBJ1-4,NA,TGTGCCAGCAGTTACAGTACTAATGAAAAACTGTTTTTT,CASSYSTNEKLFF
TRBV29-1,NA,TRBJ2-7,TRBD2,TGCAGCGTTGGGCGGGAGTCCGGGCAGTACTTC,CSVGRESGQYF
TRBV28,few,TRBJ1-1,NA,TGTGCCAGCAGGGGCACTGAAGCTTTCTTT,CASRGTEAFF
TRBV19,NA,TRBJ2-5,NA,TGTGCCAGTACCGCGGTTCCCGGAGGAGGAGAGACCCAGTACTTC,CASTAVPGGGETQYF
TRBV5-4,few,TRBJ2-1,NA,TGTGCCAGCACCCTTGAGGGGCTTTACAATGAGCAGTTCTTC,CASTLEGLYNEQFF
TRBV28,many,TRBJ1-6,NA,TGTGCCAGCAGTTTTTCAAGGCAGTTTAATTCACCCCTCCACTTT,CASSFSRQFNSPLHF
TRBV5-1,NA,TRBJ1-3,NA,TGCGCCAGCAGCTTGGATATTGGAAACACCATATATTTT,CASSLDIGNTIYF
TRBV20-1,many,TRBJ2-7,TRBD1,TGCAGTGCTAGACCATGGACAGGGGGCTTCGAGCAGTACTTC,CSARPWTGGFEQYF
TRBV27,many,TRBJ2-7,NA,TGTGCCAGCAGGGCTCGGGCCCCTCCCTACGAGCAGTACTTC,CASRARAPPYEQYF
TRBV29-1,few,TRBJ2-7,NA,TGCAGCGTTGAAGGGACCGAGACCTACGAGCAGTACTTC,CSVEGTETYEQYF
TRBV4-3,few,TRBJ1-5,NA,TGCGCCAGCAGCCAAGATCGGGCAGTTAGATGGCCCCAGCATTTT,CASSQDRAVRWPQHF
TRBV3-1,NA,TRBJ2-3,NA,TGTGCCAGCAGCCAAGCGGGGTTAAGCACAGATACGCAGTATTTT,CASSQAGLSTDTQYF
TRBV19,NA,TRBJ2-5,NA,TGTGCCAGTACCTCGGGGGTAGCCGGCCAAGGAGAGACCCAGTACTTC,CASTSGVAGQGETQYF
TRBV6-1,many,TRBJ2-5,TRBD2,TGTGCCAGCAGTGATCGGATTCTAGCGGGCCTGGAGACCCAGTACTTC,CASSDRILAGLETQYF
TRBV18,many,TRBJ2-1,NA,TGTGCCAGCTCACCACAGAGGGAGGATGAGCAGTTCTTC,CASSPQREDEQFF
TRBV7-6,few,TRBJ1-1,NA,TGTGCCAGCGGGACACCGAACACTGAAGCTTTCTTT,CASGTPNTEAFF
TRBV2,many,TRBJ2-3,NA,TGTGCCAGCAGTCACCAGACACCCTACACAGATACGCAGTATTTT,CASSHQTPYTDTQYF
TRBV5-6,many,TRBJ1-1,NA,TGTGCCAGCAGACTGTCAGGGGCGGGCACTGAAGCTTTCTTT,CASRLSGAGTEAFF
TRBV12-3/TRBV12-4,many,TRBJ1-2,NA,TGTGCCAGCAGTTTAGAAGGTTCTCTTAACTATGGCTACACCTTC,CASSLEGSLNYGYTF
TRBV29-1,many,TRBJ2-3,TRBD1,TGCAGCGTTGGGGGACAGGGTGGAGATACGCAGTATTTT,CSVGGQGGDTQYF
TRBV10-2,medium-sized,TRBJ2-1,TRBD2,TGCGCCAGTTTAAAAAATAGCGGGAGTATCTACAATGAGCAGTTCTTC,CASLKNSGSIYNEQFF
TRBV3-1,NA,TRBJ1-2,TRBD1,TGTGCCAGCAGCCCCCGGGACAGCGGTTACACCTTC,CASSPRDSGYTF
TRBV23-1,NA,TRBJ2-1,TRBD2,TGCGCCAGCAGTCAATTCACTAGCGGGAGCCGAAGTTACAATGAGCAGTTCTTC,CASSQFTSGSRSYNEQFF
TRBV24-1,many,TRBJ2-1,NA,TGTGCCACCAGTGACGAAACCTATGAGCAGTTCTTC,CATSDETYEQFF
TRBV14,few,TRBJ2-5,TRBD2,TGTGCCAGCAGCCAATCTAGCGGGCAAGTTACCCAGTACTTC,CASSQSSGQVTQYF
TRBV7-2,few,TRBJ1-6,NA,TGTGCCAGCAGCTTGGACAAGGATTCACCCCTCCACTTT,CASSLDKDSPLHF
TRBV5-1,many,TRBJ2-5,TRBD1,TGCGCCAGCAGCTCAAACCCGGGACAGGGAGAGACCCAGTACTTC,CASSSNPGQGETQYF
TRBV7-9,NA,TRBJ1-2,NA,TGTGCCAGCAGTCTCGCCCGGGACTATGGCTACACCTTC,CASSLARDYGYTF
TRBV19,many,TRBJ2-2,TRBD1,TGTGCCAGAACTCGACAGGGCGGCACCGGGGAGCTGTTTTTT,CARTRQGGTGELFF
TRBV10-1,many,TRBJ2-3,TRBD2,TGCGCCAGCGCCGATTCGGGAGGGAGCCCAGATACGCAGTATTTT,CASADSGGSPDTQYF
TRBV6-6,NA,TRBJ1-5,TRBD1,TGTGCCAGCAGTTCCCTCGGGACAGATAGCAATCAGCCCCAGCATTTT,CASSSLGTDSNQPQHF
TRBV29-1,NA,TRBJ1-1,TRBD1,TGCAGCGTCAGGACAGGAACTGGGAACACTGAAGCTTTCTTT,CSVRTGTGNTEAFF
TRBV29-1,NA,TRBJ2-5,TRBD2,TGCAGCGTTGACGGGCTAGCGGGCGTGACAAGAGAAGGCCAGTACTTC,CSVDGLAGVTREGQYF
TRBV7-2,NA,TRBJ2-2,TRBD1,TGTGCCAGCAGCTTAGGCCAGGGGGCTGGGACCGGGGAGCTGTTTTTT,CASSLGQGAGTGELFF
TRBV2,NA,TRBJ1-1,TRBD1,TGTGCCAGCAGTCCGGACAGGGTGAACACTGAAGCTTTCTTT,CASSPDRVNTEAFF
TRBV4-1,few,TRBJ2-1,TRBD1,TGCGCCAGCAGCCAAGGGGCCGGTGGGACAGTCACCGATGAGCAGTTCTTC,CASSQGAGGTVTDEQFF
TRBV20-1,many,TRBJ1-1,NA,TGCAGTGCGAAGCAAGGGGCAGTGGGTACTGAAGCTTTCTTT,CSAKQGAVGTEAFF
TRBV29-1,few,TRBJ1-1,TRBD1,TGCAGCGCCGGACAGGGGTTTAGATATGAAGCTTTCTTT,CSAGQGFRYEAFF
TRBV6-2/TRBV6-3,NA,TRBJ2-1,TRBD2,TGTGCCAGCAGCCAGACAAGGACTAGCACCTACAATGAGCAGTTCTTC,CASSQTRTSTYNEQFF
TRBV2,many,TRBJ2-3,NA,TGTGCCAGCAGTGAAGTCTTCGGGAGCACAGATACGCAGTATTTT,CASSEVFGSTDTQYF
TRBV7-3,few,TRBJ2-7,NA,TGTGCCAGTAGTCCGGACAGTACCTACGAGCAGTACTTC,CASSPDSTYEQYF
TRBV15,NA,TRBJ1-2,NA,TGTGCCACCAGCAGAGCCCAGGACAGAGCCTATGGCTACACCTTC,CATSRAQDRAYGYTF
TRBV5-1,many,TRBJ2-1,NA,TGCGCCAGCAGCTTAACTCTACGAGGGAGGAGCGACAATGAGCAGTTCTTC,CASSLTLRGRSDNEQFF
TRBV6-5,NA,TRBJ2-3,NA,TGTGCCAGCAGTTTCGGGGGAGACACAGATACGGAGTATTTT,CASSFGGDTDTEYF
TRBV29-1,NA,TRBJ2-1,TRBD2,TGCAGCGTGCAGCAGTGGACTAGCGGCAATGAGCAGTTCTTC,CSVQQWTSGNEQFF
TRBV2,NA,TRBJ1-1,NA,TGTGCCAGCAGGAGGGGGGCTTTGAACACTGAAGCTTTCTTT,CASRRGALNTEAFF
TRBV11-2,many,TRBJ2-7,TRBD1,TGTGCCAGCAGCCGGGACAGGGGTTACGAGCAGTACTTC,CASSRDRGYEQYF
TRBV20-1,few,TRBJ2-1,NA,TGCAGTGCTAGAGATTTCACAGGCTCCTACAATGAGCAGTTCTTC,CSARDFTGSYNEQFF
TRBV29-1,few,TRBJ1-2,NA,TGCAGCGTTGATTCCAGAGAGGGTTATGGCTACACCTTC,CSVDSREGYGYTF
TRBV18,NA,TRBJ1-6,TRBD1,TGTGCCAGCTCACCAAATTTATTAGCCAGGGGACAGAATTCACCCCTCCACTTT,CASSPNLLARGQNSPLHF
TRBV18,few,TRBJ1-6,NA,TGTGCCAGCTCACCACAGGGGGTTTCGGATTCACCCCTCCACTTT,CASSPQGVSDSPLHF
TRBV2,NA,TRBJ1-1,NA,TGTGCCAGCAAACGTGGGAGAAACACTGAAGCTTTCTTT,CASKRGRNTEAFF
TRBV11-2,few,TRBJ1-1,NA,TGTGCCAGCAGCCTGAGGGAAAACGGAAACACTGAAGCTTTCTTT,CASSLRENGNTEAFF
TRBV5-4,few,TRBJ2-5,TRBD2,TGTGCCAGCAGCCCAGGACTAGCGGGGGGATCGGAGACCCAGTACTTC,CASSPGLAGGSETQYF